The rows below give T cell receptor beta chains drawn from one sample of a study of shared clonotypes between healthy human individuals. TCRdb's copy holds only in-frame clones and misses some; the assay was immunoSEQ multiplex PCR. The sample holds roughly 1,500,000 clones, 95% to 99% seen once. The sample was naive CD4+ T cells sorted from blood. These receptors were obtained from a man between 25 and 39 years old in good health. CDR3s include the opening cysteine and the closing phenylalanine or tryptophan. The D gene is left open where the match is weak. Size is stated for part of the rows, as once, few or many counts, or as a class when the clone is expanded.

>16|once|TRBD2|TRBV7-2|TRBJ2-1
TGTGCCAGCAGCTTTGGGGGTAGCGGGAGGGCCGGTGAGCAGTTCTTC
CASSFGGSGRAGEQFF
>14|-|-|TRBV7-9|TRBJ2-5
TGTGCCAGCAGCTTAAGACAGCCTCAAGAGACCCAGTACTTC
CASSLRQPQETQYF
>16|-|TRBD2|TRBV14|TRBJ2-2
TGTGCCAGCAGCCGGACTAGCGGGAGGGCTATCGGGGAGCTGTTTTTT
CASSRTSGRAIGELFF
>14|-|TRBD2|TRBV5-1|TRBJ2-7
TGCGCCAGCAGCACCACTAGCGGGAGAGGCGAGCAGTACTTC
CASSTTSGRGEQYF
>16|-|TRBD2|TRBV18|TRBJ2-1
TGTGCCAGCTCACAGTCCGGGACTAGCTCCTACAATGAGCAGTTCTTC
CASSQSGTSSYNEQFF
>15|-|TRBD1|TRBV6-5|TRBJ1-2
TGTGCCAGCAGAAAAGCGACAGGGGATTACTATGGCTACACCTTC
CASRKATGDYYGYTF
>14|-|TRBD1|TRBV6-1|TRBJ2-7
TGTGCCAGCAGTGAGGGGCAGGGGGCCTACGAGCAGTACTTC
CASSEGQGAYEQYF
>14|-|-|TRBV28|TRBJ1-2
TGTGCCAGCAGAATGGGCCCTGCTAACTATGGCTACACCTTC
CASRMGPANYGYTF
>14|-|-|TRBV2|TRBJ2-1
TGTGCCAGCAGTGAAGTGGGCAGTTACAATGAGCAGTTCTTC
CASSEVGSYNEQFF
>15|once|-|TRBV28|TRBJ2-7
TGTGCCAGCGAGTTTATAACAGGGAGCTCCTACGAGCAGTACTTC
CASEFITGSSYEQYF
>15|-|-|TRBV18|TRBJ1-2
TGTGCCAGCTCACCAGTGACAAAAGCTAACTATGGCTACACCTTC
CASSPVTKANYGYTF
>14|-|-|TRBV2|TRBJ1-1
TGTGCCAGCAGTGAATGGGGGAAGAACACTGAAGCTTTCTTT
CASSEWGKNTEAFF
>12|-|-|TRBV28|TRBJ1-5
TGTGCCAGCAGCAAAAATGTTCAGCCCCAGCATTTT
CASSKNVQPQHF
>12|-|-|TRBV28|TRBJ2-5
TGTGCCAGCAGCCGGGGGTTAGAGACCCAGTACTTC
CASSRGLETQYF
>11|-|-|TRBV11-3|TRBJ2-7
TGTGCCAGCAGCTTAGGGAGGGAGCAGTACTTC
CASSLGREQYF
>15|-|-|TRBV14|TRBJ2-7
TGTGCCAGCAGCCAAGATCGGCAAAGCTCCTACGAGCAGTACTTC
CASSQDRQSSYEQYF
>13|-|-|TRBV12-5|TRBJ2-3
TGTGCTAGTGGTGGGACCGCAGGAGATACGCAGTATTTT
CASGGTAGDTQYF
>15|-|TRBD1|TRBV5-1|TRBJ2-7
TGCGCCAGCAGCCCTGGACCGGACAGGGGCTACGAGCAGTACTTC
CASSPGPDRGYEQYF
>13|once|-|TRBV6-5|TRBJ1-3
TGTGCCAGCAGTTACCTCCAGTCAAACACCATATATTTT
CASSYLQSNTIYF
>17|once|-|TRBV6-1|TRBJ2-7
TGTGCCAGCAGTGAATTTCGGCAACAGTTCGTATCCTACGAGCAGTACTTC
CASSEFRQQFVSYEQYF
>14|-|-|TRBV4-1|TRBJ1-1
TGCGCCAGCAGCCAAGGGCCCCCAAACGGTGAAGCTTTCTTT
CASSQGPPNGEAFF
>17|-|-|TRBV9|TRBJ2-5
TGTGCCAGCAACCGCCGAGGAGGAATCTTAACTCAAGAGACCCAGTACTTC
CASNRRGGILTQETQYF
>15|-|TRBD1|TRBV13|TRBJ2-2
TGTGCCAGCAGCCCACGGGACAGGGTCGAGGGGGAGCTGTTTTTT
CASSPRDRVEGELFF
>11|-|-|TRBV18|TRBJ1-1
TGTGCCAGCTCACCCGACACTGAAGCTTTCTTT
CASSPDTEAFF
>14|once|-|TRBV5-5|TRBJ2-5
TGTGCCAGCAACACACCACAGTTGGGAGAGACCCAGTACTTC
CASNTPQLGETQYF
>14|-|TRBD1|TRBV5-5|TRBJ1-4
TGTGCCAGCAGCCCACAGGGGGCGGGCGAAAAACTGTTTTTT
CASSPQGAGEKLFF
>15|-|TRBD2|TRBV5-6|TRBJ2-7
TGTGCCAGCAGACTAGCGGGAGGTCCTTCCTACGAGCAGTACTTC
CASRLAGGPSYEQYF
>16|-|TRBD2|TRBV6-5|TRBJ2-2
TGTGCCAGCAGTTACTTCCCTAGCGGGAGTGAAGGGGAGCTGTTTTTT
CASSYFPSGSEGELFF
>16|-|TRBD2|TRBV11-2|TRBJ2-7
TGTGCCAGCAGCGCCAGACTAGCGGGAGGCTCCTACGAGCAGTACTTC
CASSARLAGGSYEQYF
>15|-|-|TRBV5-1|TRBJ2-2
TGCGCCAGCAGCTTGCCAACAGGCGTAACCGGGGAGCTGTTTTTT
CASSLPTGVTGELFF
>14|-|-|TRBV28|TRBJ2-7
TGTGCCAGCGGAAGTAGCGTTAGCTCCTACGAGCAGTACTTC
CASGSSVSSYEQYF
>17|-|TRBD2|TRBV7-2|TRBJ2-7
TGTGCCAGCAGCCCGGGGAACGGACTAGCGGGAGGGGGCGAGCAGTACTTC
CASSPGNGLAGGGEQYF
>15|-|TRBD1|TRBV18|TRBJ2-3
TGTGCCAGCTCACCACCGGGACAGGATCTCAATACGCAGTATTTT
CASSPPGQDLNTQYF
>13|-|TRBD1|TRBV10-3|TRBJ1-5
TGTGCCATCAGTGGGGACAGGGTTCAGCCCCAGCATTTT
CAISGDRVQPQHF
>13|-|-|TRBV9|TRBJ2-3
TGTGCCAGCAGCTCCGGAGCTACAGATACGCAGTATTTT
CASSSGATDTQYF
>14|-|-|TRBV28|TRBJ1-4
TGTGCCAGCAGTTTCAGATCAACTAATGAAAAACTGTTTTTT
CASSFRSTNEKLFF
>13|once|-|TRBV7-9|TRBJ1-2
TGTGCCAGCAGCTCCCGGTCTTGGGATGGCTACACCTTC
CASSSRSWDGYTF